The T cell receptor (beta chain) under discussion was sequenced for a study of T cells after yellow fever vaccination. Across the study: The fractions with low cell numbers were processed using SMART-Seq v4 Ultra Low Input.

General study findings and limits: The secondary response was weaker, and its peak arrived faster, on day 5 versus 15. Although most clonotypes did not, a small share appeared in both CD4 and CD8 compartments.

TCRdb ran MiXCR on the 5' RACE reads and lists one entry per CDR3 protein. The sample consists of approximately 32,000 distinct CDR3 sequences, approximately 4.7% of them appearing once. Details on this clonotype: What it binds is not known.

The CDR3 extends over 16 amino acids. Germline assignment: CDR1 WSHSY and CDR2 SAAADI. V lost 2 bases to trimming and J lost 0 bases; unmatched junction nucleotides: 2. This chain uses TRBV10-2 with TRBJ2-3, with 10 bases aligning to TRBD2. The source material was CD8+ T cells sorted from PBMCs, sampled 5 days after the yellow fever booster vaccination. This clonotype was sampled from a man aged 25-45 years who received the YFV17D yellow fever vaccine. The CDR3 DNA reads TGCGCCAGCAGTGAGCTAGCGGGAGTCAGCACAGATACGCAGTATTTT. It yields the protein CASSELAGVSTDTQYF.